A selection of T cell receptor beta chains follows, all from one sample in a study of blood T cell repertoires in COVID-19. Only in-frame clones appear in the TCRdb table, and some are missing; sequencing was by immunoSEQ multiplex PCR. The data contain about 280,000 clones, nearly 90% of them singletons. The sequencing input was PBMCs or T cells enriched from blood (not recorded which). These TCRs come from a woman under 30 with acute COVID-19. Each CDR3 is given with its conserved first and last residue. D genes are given only for firm matches.

j_call | v_call | d_call | cdr3_aa | cdr3_nt
TRBJ2-3 | TRBV5-5 | TRBD2 | CASSWGAGAGLDTQYF | TGTGCCAGCAGCTGGGGAGCGGGAGCGGGACTAGATACGCAGTATTTT
TRBJ1-2 | TRBV18 | TRBD1 | CASSPGQGNYGYTF | TGTGCCAGCTCACCGGGACAGGGGAACTATGGCTACACCTTC
TRBJ2-3 | TRBV5-1 | . | CASTVAGSITDTQYF | TGCGCCAGCACCGTGGCCGGGTCCATCACAGATACGCAGTATTTT
TRBJ1-4 | TRBV3-1/TRBV3-2 | TRBD1 | CASSQDVTGGQKLFF | TGTGCCAGCAGCCAAGATGTCACAGGGGGTCAAAAACTGTTTTTT
TRBJ1-2 | TRBV6-2/TRBV6-3 | . | CASSYSPVGRNYGYTF | TGTGCCAGCAGTTACTCACCGGTCGGCAGGAACTATGGCTACACCTTC
TRBJ2-4 | TRBV3-1/TRBV3-2 | TRBD1 | CASSHATGGRDGYIQYF | TGTGCCAGCAGCCATGCGACAGGGGGGAGGGATGGGTACATTCAGTACTTC
TRBJ2-7 | TRBV5-1 | . | CASSSSGEQYF | TGCGCCAGCAGCTCTTCGGGGGAGCAGTACTTC
TRBJ1-1 | TRBV7-9 | TRBD1 | CASSDTGGGTEAFF | TGTGCCAGCAGCGATACAGGGGGCGGTACTGAAGCTTTCTTT
TRBJ2-7 | TRBV7-2 | . | CASRTGTNSYEQYF | TGTGCCAGCAGGACTGGGACAAACTCCTACGAGCAGTACTTC
TRBJ2-5 | TRBV10-2 | . | CASSGDIPGETQYF | TGCGCCAGCAGCGGAGACATACCAGGGGAGACCCAGTACTTC
TRBJ2-7 | TRBV10-2 | . | CASSEIQGSYEQYF | TGCGCCAGCAGTGAGATTCAGGGTTCCTACGAGCAGTACTTC
TRBJ1-2 | TRBV5-6 | . | CASSLKGVLYGYTF | TGTGCCAGCAGCCTCAAGGGGGTACTCTATGGCTACACCTTC
TRBJ1-3 | TRBV5-5 | . | CASRKNDPGLRVNTIYF | TGTGCCAGCAGAAAGAACGATCCGGGGTTGAGAGTCAACACCATATATTTT
TRBJ2-3 | TRBV18 | . | CASSDRELVKDTQYF | TGTGCCAGCTCAGACCGGGAACTAGTAAAAGATACGCAGTATTTT
TRBJ1-4 | TRBV9 | . | CASTQVYTRATNEKLFF | TGTGCCAGCACCCAGGTTTACACCCGTGCAACTAATGAAAAACTGTTTTTT
TRBJ1-1 | TRBV4-2 | . | CASSQDSAGTNTEAFF | TGTGCCAGCAGCCAAGATTCGGCGGGAACGAACACTGAAGCTTTCTTT
TRBJ2-1 | TRBV5-1 | . | CASNIGISYNEQFF | TGCGCCAGCAACATCGGGATATCTTACAATGAGCAGTTCTTC
TRBJ2-3 | TRBV18 | TRBD2 | CASSPRAGPPTDTQYF | TGTGCCAGCTCACCCCGAGCGGGACCTCCCACAGATACGCAGTATTTT
TRBJ2-2 | TRBV19 | TRBD2 | CASSFLAETGELFF | TGTGCCAGTAGTTTCCTAGCGGAAACCGGGGAGCTGTTTTTT
TRBJ1-2 | TRBV27 | . | CASSLGSGNGYTF | TGTGCCAGCAGCTTAGGGTCGGGGAACGGCTACACCTTC
TRBJ2-6 | TRBV18 | . | CASSPRAGSGANVLTF | TGTGCCAGCTCACCACGGGCAGGCTCTGGGGCCAACGTCCTGACTTTC
TRBJ1-2 | TRBV5-6 | . | CASSLAPGAGGYTF | TGTGCCAGCAGCTTGGCCCCAGGGGCAGGTGGCTACACCTTC
TRBJ2-7 | TRBV3-1/TRBV3-2 | TRBD1 | CASSGRQGLSYEQYF | TGTGCCAGCAGCGGACGACAGGGGTTATCCTACGAGCAGTACTTC
TRBJ1-1 | TRBV30 | . | CAWSVRWGGAFF | TGTGCCTGGAGTGTACGGTGGGGGGGGGCTTTCTTT
TRBJ1-5 | TRBV2 | TRBD1 | CASSDIGQGFGQPQHF | TGTGCCAGCAGTGATATAGGACAGGGGTTTGGTCAGCCCCAGCATTTT
TRBJ2-1 | TRBV29-1 | TRBD2 | CSVENLADYSYNEQFF | TGCAGCGTTGAAAATCTAGCGGACTACTCCTACAATGAGCAGTTCTTC
TRBJ2-2 | TRBV2 | . | CASSEWVTAGTGELFF | TGTGCCAGCAGTGAATGGGTTACGGCGGGCACCGGGGAGCTGTTTTTT